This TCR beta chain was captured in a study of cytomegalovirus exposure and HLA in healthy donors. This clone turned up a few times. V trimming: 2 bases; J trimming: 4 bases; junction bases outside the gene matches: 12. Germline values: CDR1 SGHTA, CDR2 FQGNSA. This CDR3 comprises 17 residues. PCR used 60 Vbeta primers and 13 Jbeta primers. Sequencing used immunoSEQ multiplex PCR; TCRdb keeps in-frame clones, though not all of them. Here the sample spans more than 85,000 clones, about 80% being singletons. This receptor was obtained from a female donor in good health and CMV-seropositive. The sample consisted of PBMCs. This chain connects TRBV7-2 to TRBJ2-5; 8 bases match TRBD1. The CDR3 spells CASSLSSGRGLGETQYF. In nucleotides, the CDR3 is TGTGCCAGCAGCTTATCCTCGGGCAGGGGGCTTGGAGAGACCCAGTACTTC.